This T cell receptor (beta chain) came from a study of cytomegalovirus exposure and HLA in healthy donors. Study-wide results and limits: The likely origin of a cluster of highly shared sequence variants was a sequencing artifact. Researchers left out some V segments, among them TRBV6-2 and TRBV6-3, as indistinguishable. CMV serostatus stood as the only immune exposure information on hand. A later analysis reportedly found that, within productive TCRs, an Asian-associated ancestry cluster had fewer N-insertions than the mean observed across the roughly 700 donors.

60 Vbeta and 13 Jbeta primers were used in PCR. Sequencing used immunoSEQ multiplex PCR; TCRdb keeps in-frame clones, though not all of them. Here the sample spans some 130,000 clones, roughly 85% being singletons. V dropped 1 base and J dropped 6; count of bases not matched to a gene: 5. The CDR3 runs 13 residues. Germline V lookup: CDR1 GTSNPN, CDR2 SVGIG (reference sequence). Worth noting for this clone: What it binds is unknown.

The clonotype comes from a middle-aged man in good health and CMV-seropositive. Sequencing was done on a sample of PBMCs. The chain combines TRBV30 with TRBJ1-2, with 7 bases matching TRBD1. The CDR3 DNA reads TGTGCCTGGAGTGCCTACAGGGGCCATGGCTACACCTTC. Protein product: CAWSAYRGHGYTF.